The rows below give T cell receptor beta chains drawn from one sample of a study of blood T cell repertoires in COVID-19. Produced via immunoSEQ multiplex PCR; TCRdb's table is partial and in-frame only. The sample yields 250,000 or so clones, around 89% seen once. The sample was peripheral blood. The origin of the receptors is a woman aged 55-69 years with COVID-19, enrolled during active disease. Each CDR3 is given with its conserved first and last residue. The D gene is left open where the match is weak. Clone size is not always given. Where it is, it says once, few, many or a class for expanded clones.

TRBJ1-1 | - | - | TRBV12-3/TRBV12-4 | CASSLKRDTEAFF | TGTGCCAGCAGTTTAAAGCGGGACACTGAAGCTTTCTTT
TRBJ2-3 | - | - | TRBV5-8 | CASSLTGDTQYF | TGTGCCAGCAGCTTAACAGGGGATACGCAGTATTTT
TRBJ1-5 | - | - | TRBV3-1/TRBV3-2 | CASSSFNQPQHF | TGTGCCAGCAGCTCTTTTAATCAGCCCCAGCATTTT
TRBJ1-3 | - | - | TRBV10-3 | CAIASSGVGNTIYF | TGTGCCATCGCCTCCTCAGGGGTCGGAAACACCATATATTTT
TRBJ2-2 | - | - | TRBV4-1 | CASSHNSQAGELFF | TGCGCCAGCAGCCACAACAGTCAGGCCGGGGAGCTGTTTTTT
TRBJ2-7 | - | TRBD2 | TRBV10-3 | CATSGTSTFFGEQYF | TGTGCCACCTCCGGGACTAGCACTTTCTTCGGCGAGCAGTACTTC
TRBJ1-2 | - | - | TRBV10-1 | CASSETGNVRGYTF | TGCGCCAGCAGTGAGACAGGGAACGTCCGCGGCTACACCTTC
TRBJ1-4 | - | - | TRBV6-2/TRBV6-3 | CASSRTGSSDTHF | TGTGCCAGCAGTCGGACGGGCTCGTCGGACACCCATTTT
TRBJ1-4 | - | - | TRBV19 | CATPGPGPSNEKLFF | TGTGCCACCCCTGGGCCAGGGCCCTCTAATGAAAAACTGTTTTTT
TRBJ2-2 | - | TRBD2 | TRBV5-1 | CASSLGLVSPGELFF | TGCGCCAGCAGCCTAGGACTAGTTTCTCCCGGGGAGCTGTTTTTT
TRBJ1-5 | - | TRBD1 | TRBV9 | CASSVGGTGRDQPQHF | TGTGCCAGCAGCGTAGGGGGGACAGGGAGAGATCAGCCCCAGCATTTT
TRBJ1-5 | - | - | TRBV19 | CASNPGVLVQPQHF | TGTGCCAGTAATCCAGGGGTTCTCGTTCAGCCCCAGCATTTT
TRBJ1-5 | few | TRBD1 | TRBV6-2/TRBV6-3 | CASSSQGARQPQHF | TGTGCCAGCAGTTCACAGGGGGCTAGGCAGCCCCAGCATTTT
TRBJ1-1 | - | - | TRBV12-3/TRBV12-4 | CASGRTVQAFF | TGTGCCAGCGGAAGGACAGTTCAAGCTTTCTTT
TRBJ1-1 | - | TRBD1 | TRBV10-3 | CAALQGADTEAFF | TGTGCCGCCCTTCAGGGGGCGGATACTGAAGCTTTCTTT
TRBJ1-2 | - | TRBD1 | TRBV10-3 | CAISMTGREGYTF | TGTGCCATCAGTATGACAGGGCGGGAAGGCTACACCTTC